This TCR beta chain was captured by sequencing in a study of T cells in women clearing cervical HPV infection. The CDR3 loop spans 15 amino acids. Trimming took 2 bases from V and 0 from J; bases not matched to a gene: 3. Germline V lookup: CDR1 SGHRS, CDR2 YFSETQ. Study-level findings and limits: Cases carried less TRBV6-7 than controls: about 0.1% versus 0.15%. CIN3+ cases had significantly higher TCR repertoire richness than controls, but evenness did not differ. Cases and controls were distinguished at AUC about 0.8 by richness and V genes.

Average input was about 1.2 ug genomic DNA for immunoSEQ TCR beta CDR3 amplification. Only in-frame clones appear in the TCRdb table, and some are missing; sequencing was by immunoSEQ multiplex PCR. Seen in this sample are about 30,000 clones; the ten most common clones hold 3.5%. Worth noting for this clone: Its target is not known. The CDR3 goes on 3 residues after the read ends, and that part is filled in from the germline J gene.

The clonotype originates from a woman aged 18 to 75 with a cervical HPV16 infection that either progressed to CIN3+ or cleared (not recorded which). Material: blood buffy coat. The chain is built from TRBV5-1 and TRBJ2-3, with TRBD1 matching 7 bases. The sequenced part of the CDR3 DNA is TGCGCCAGCAGCTTACCGGGACAGAGCACAGATACG. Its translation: CASSLPGQSTDT. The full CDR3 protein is CASSLPGQSTDTQYF.